This TCR beta chain was captured in a study of long-term antiretroviral therapy in people with HIV. Researchers secured at least one pre-ART and at least two post-ART PBMC samples from each donor. Cryopreserved PBMC samples of roughly 0.85-11 million cells were used for DNA extraction. Notes on the study in general: Repertoires with HIV possessed tighter CDR3 length spans than those of controls. Repertoire composition at all time points was dominated by clones that had expanded before ART.

The authors ran the immunoSEQ assay, v3.0, at survey level. Libraries were prepared by immunoSEQ multiplex PCR; TCRdb keeps only in-frame clonotypes and omits some of them. The table lists about 25,000 clones, over 70% of them singletons. Germline values: CDR1 SGHRS, CDR2 YFSETQ. V was clipped by 0 bases and J by 4 bases, with 10 bases between them. This CDR3 contains 14 residues. The sample holds one count of this clone. The antigen is not known. The input for sequencing was unsorted PBMCs, taken 3 years after starting antiretroviral therapy. The chain combines TRBV5-1 with TRBJ1-1; D gene uncertain. This receptor was obtained from a man between 18 and 29 years old with HIV. The chain's CDR3 is CASSLESRSTEAFF. The DNA of the CDR3 is TGCGCCAGCAGCTTGGAATCCAGGAGCACTGAAGCTTTCTTT.